These 8 T cell receptor beta chains were all obtained from the same sample, sequenced in a study of blood T cell repertoires in COVID-19. The assay was immunoSEQ multiplex PCR, and TCRdb's table has in-frame clones only and misses some. In the table there are more than 75,000 clones, about 90% of which are singletons. The sample was peripheral blood. Every receptor here comes from a woman in her 70s with acute or convalescent COVID-19.

This chain uses TRBV5-4 with TRBJ2-2; D possibly corresponds to TRBD2 (5 bases). Trimming took off 4 bases at V and 1 base at J, with 11 bases between the two ends. The CDR3 spans 15 residues. Germline V gene data show CDR1 as SGHNT and CDR2 as YYREEE (reference sequence). The CDR3: CASSRPGKNTGELFF. The CDR3 bases are TGTGCCAGCAGCCGACCCGGGAAGAACACCGGGGAGCTGTTTTTT.

V usage is TRBV19 and J usage is TRBJ2-1, with TRBD2 matching 7 bases. Germline CDR1 LNHDA, CDR2 SQIVND (reference sequence). V lost 6 bases to trimming and J lost 12 bases; unmatched junction nucleotides: 8. The CDR3 totals 12 residues. The CDR3 bases are TGTGCCAGTAGAGGGCGGGAGTTTCGGCAGTTCTTC. It codes for CASRGREFRQFF.

This clone was detected only once. The chain employs TRBV19 and TRBJ1-1; D unresolved. Between the trimmed V and J ends, which lost 4 bases and 5 bases, there was a span of 11 bases. Germline V CDR1 and CDR2: LNHDA, SQIVND (reference sequence). CDR3 length: 13 amino acids. This chain's CDR3 is CASSTGPGTEAFF. The CDR3 coding sequence is TGTGCCAGTAGTACTGGGCCGGGGACTGAAGCTTTCTTT.

This chain joins TRBV5-1 and TRBJ2-4; D gene ambiguous. CDR1 is SGHRS and CDR2 is YFSETQ in the germline V gene. V lost 3 bases and J 8 bases, leaving 24 bases between the germline ends. The CDR3 runs 17 residues. Here the CDR3 reads CASSSNPASVLADIQYF. DNA of the CDR3: TGCGCCAGCAGCTCCAACCCCGCATCGGTCCTGGCGGACATTCAGTACTTC.

The chain joins TRBV2 to TRBJ2-3; possible D gene TRBD2, 6 bases. Trimming removed 4 bases from V and 4 bases from J, with 6 bases in between. Germline CDR1 is SNHLY and CDR2 is FYNNEI. The CDR3 runs to 12 residues. DNA of the CDR3: TGTGCCAGCAGTGGGGACTCAGATACGCAGTATTTT. Translation: CASSGDSDTQYF. The full variable domain, completed using reference TRBV2 and TRBJ2-3, is EPEVTQTPSHQVTQMGQEVILRCVPISNHLYFYWYRQILGQKVEFLVSFYNNEISEKSEIFDDQFSVERPDGSNFTLKIRSTKLEDSAMYFCASSGDSDTQYFGPGTRLTVL.

The chain links TRBV5-1 to TRBJ2-7; TRBD1 aligns across 7 bases. The CDR3 covers 14 residues. The germline V gene has CDR1 SGHRS and CDR2 YFSETQ. V shed 0 bases, J shed 3 bases, and the junction held 3 bases outside the gene matches. The DNA of the CDR3 is TGCGCCAGCAGCTTGGCCCCAGGGGGCTACGAGCAGTACTTC. Its translation is CASSLAPGGYEQYF.

J is TRBJ1-2 and V is TRBV24-1; 9 nucleotides agree with TRBD1. The CDR3 sequence is 16 residues long. The trim removed 4 bases at V and 7 bases at J, leaving 12 bases unmatched. Germline values: CDR1 KGHDR, CDR2 SFDVKD. CDR3 region: CATSDSSTGGRVGYTF. CDR3 DNA: TGTGCCACCAGTGACTCCTCGACAGGGGGAAGGGTTGGCTACACCTTC.

The chain combines TRBV15 with TRBJ2-1, with D possibly matching TRBD2 (6 bases). This CDR3 has 17 residues. V dropped 1 base and J dropped 0 bases, with 13 bases sitting between them. Per the germline V gene, CDR1 is LNHNV and CDR2 is YYDKDF (reference sequence). The CDR3 region is CATSRGGGESSYNEQFF. The CDR3 DNA is TGTGCCACCAGCAGAGGTGGCGGGGAGAGCTCCTACAATGAGCAGTTCTTC.